Below, 23 T cell receptor beta chains from the same sample are listed, as sequenced in a study of blood T cells in healthy people across ages (dated by TCRdb to between 2014 and 2017). The library was prepared using 5' RACE. The sequencer listed for this sample is Illumina HiSeq 2500. A second PCR of 7 to 11 cycles was performed with a sample-barcoded 5' primer and a J-beta primer mix. TCRdb applied fastp at Q25 and MiXCR to the public reads, then kept only in-frame beta chains. Rows are unified per CDR3 protein, each entry keeping the most common DNA and genes. The sample table contains about 1,400,000 distinct CDR3 sequences; only one count was recorded for approximately 40% of them. 6.5% to 10% of the sample comes from the top ten. Sequencing used blood. These receptors came from a woman between 18 and 30 years old in good health.

As DNA, the CDR3 is TGTGCCAGCAGCGGACCGGGACGGGTGAACACTGAAGCTTTCTTT. Translated: CASSGPGRVNTEAFF. V and J are TRBV2 and TRBJ1-1; TRBD1 is a possible D gene (5 bases). The germline V gene has CDR1 SNHLY and CDR2 FYNNEI. The CDR3 loop spans 15 amino acids. Between the trimmed V and J ends, which lost 6 bases and 0 bases, there was a span of 14 bases.

This clonotype showed up just a few times. CDR3: CASSHTSGSYEQYF. CDR3 sequence (DNA): TGTGCCAGCAGCCATACTAGCGGGAGTTACGAGCAGTACTTC. The J gene is TRBJ2-7, the V gene TRBV12-3 or TRBV12-4, with 11 bases fitting TRBD2. V lost 6 bases, J lost 4 bases, and 5 bases stayed unmatched. The CDR3 runs to 14 residues.

A remark on this clonotype: With a much larger clone just one base away, this may be a read error. V and J are TRBV6-5 and TRBJ2-3; no clear D gene. Trimming pared 4 bases from V and 2 bases from J, leaving 16 bases between. The CDR3 is 16 amino acids. Germline V CDR1 and CDR2: MNHEY, SVGAGI. The CDR3, as DNA: TGTGCCAGCAGTTCGGGCTCGGGCCATCTCACAGATACGCAGTATTTT. Residues: CASSSGSGHLTDTQYF.

The gene calls are TRBV28 and TRBJ1-5; D is unclear. The CDR3 totals 15 residues. V was trimmed by 3 bases and J by 7 bases, leaving 16 bases between them. Germline CDR1 MDHEN, CDR2 SYDVKM. The CDR3 protein is CASSLPSNLDQPQHF. The CDR3 DNA follows: TGTGCCAGCAGTTTGCCATCCAATCTAGACCAGCCCCAGCATTTT.

The V call is TRBV10-2, the J call TRBJ2-3, with a possible D match to TRBD2 (5 bases). CDR1 and CDR2 (germline): WSHSY, SAAADI. The CDR3 loop spans 14 amino acids. Between the trimmed V and J ends, which lost 3 bases and 3 bases, there was a span of 10 bases. In DNA form, the CDR3 reads TGCGCCAGCAGTGACCAGTCGGGGACAGATACGCAGTATTTT. This gives the protein CASSDQSGTDTQYF.

A note on this clonotype: A read error may be the cause here, since a much bigger clone is one base away. This rearrangement joins TRBV7-3 to TRBJ2-2, with D possibly TRBD2 on 6 matching bases. V was trimmed by 1 base and J by 6 bases, leaving 18 bases between them. The germline gives CDR1 SGHTA, CDR2 FQGTGA. The CDR3 covers 17 residues. This CDR3 reads CASSLRPIAAIAGELFF. For the CDR3, the DNA is TGTGCCAGCAGCTTAAGGCCGATAGCGGCTATCGCCGGGGAGCTGTTTTTT.

This clonotype occurred a few times. The chain employs TRBV4-2 and TRBJ2-4, with no clear D. Germline V gene sequence: CDR1 LGHNA, CDR2 YNFKEQ. This CDR3 spans 14 amino acids. Trimming removed 0 bases at V and 3 bases at J, with 6 bases between. CDR3 loop: CASSQEVSKNIQYF. The CDR3 DNA sequence: TGTGCCAGCAGCCAAGAAGTCAGCAAAAACATTCAGTACTTC.

This clonotype turned up a few times. The gene calls are TRBV20-1 and TRBJ2-2; 7 positions agree with TRBD1. V trimming: 5 bases; J trimming: 3 bases; junction bases outside the gene matches: 3. The CDR3 covers 13 residues. Per the germline V gene, CDR1 is DFQATT and CDR2 is SNEGSKA (reference sequence). In DNA, the CDR3 is TGCAGTGCTTGGGACAGCTACACCGGGGAGCTGTTTTTT. Translating gives CSAWDSYTGELFF.

This clonotype has just a few counts. This chain connects TRBV27 to TRBJ1-2, with 8 bases matching TRBD1. J was trimmed by 4 bases and V by 5 bases; bases with no gene match: 12. The germline V gene has CDR1 MNHEY and CDR2 SMNVEV (reference sequence). CDR3 size: 16 residues. CDR3 amino acids: CASSRDRGAIFYGYTF. CDR3 coding DNA: TGTGCCAGCAGTCGAGACAGGGGCGCTATCTTCTATGGCTACACCTTC.

This clonotype has a handful of counts. The chain employs TRBV24-1 and TRBJ1-2; no clear D. Trimming stripped 7 bases from V and 6 bases from J, with 14 bases between. The germline V gene encodes CDR1 KGHDR and CDR2 SFDVKD. CDR3 length: 13 amino acids. CDR3: CATSPGGYNGYTF. DNA for the CDR3: TGTGCCACCAGCCCAGGAGGATACAATGGCTACACCTTC.

The chain joins TRBV14 to TRBJ1-2, with D possibly being TRBD1 (5 bases). Trimming stripped 4 bases from V and 4 bases from J, with 16 bases between. This CDR3 spans 15 amino acids. CDR1 and CDR2 from the germline V gene are SGHDN and FVKESK. CDR3 DNA sequence: TGTGCCAGCAGCCGCGAGGGGTCGACTCCCTATGGCTACACCTTC. Amino acids: CASSREGSTPYGYTF.

The chain joins TRBV29-1 to TRBJ2-3; 8 bases line up with TRBD2. J lost 4 bases, V lost 4 bases, and 4 bases had no gene match. Looked up from germline, CDR1 is SQVTM and CDR2 is ANQGSEA. There are 13 residues in the CDR3. CDR3 region: CSVVPGGADTQYF. CDR3 nucleotide sequence: TGCAGCGTTGTCCCGGGAGGGGCAGATACGCAGTATTTT.

The chain is built from TRBV5-1 and TRBJ2-1; a possible D gene is TRBD1 (6 bases). The CDR3 extends over 17 amino acids. V lost 4 bases and J lost 4, with 21 bases in between. Germline CDR1 SGHRS, CDR2 YFSETQ. CDR3 nucleotide sequence: TGCGCCAGCAGCCTCCACTCGGCCACCGGGACATACAATGAGCAGTTCTTC. It specifies CASSLHSATGTYNEQFF.

This clonotype was seen a handful of times. The chain employs TRBV20-1 and TRBJ2-5; TRBD1 aligns across 9 bases. There are 13 residues in the CDR3. Germline V lookup: CDR1 DFQATT, CDR2 SNEGSKA (reference sequence). V dropped 1 base and J dropped 11; count of bases not matched to a gene: 8. The CDR3 region has the DNA TGCAGTGCTAGAGCGGGACAGGGTTGGGAGCAGTACTTC. This encodes CSARAGQGWEQYF.

This clonotype has more than one count but fewer than ten. The chain has TRBV4-1 and TRBJ1-1; D might be TRBD1 (6 bases). Looked up from germline, CDR1 is MGHRA and CDR2 is YSYEKL. CDR3 length: 17 residues. The V gene lost 0 bases and the J gene lost 4 bases, with 18 bases spanning the gap. In DNA, the CDR3 is TGCGCCAGCAGCCAAGATCTTTTGGGGACACGCGTCACTGAAGCTTTCTTT. Amino acid sequence: CASSQDLLGTRVTEAFF.

This clonotype was found a few times. V and J are TRBV4-1 and TRBJ1-5; D perhaps matches TRBD1 (6 bases). The CDR3 is 18 residues long. V was clipped by 1 base and J by 4 bases, with 20 bases between them. The germline V gene encodes CDR1 MGHRA and CDR2 YSYEKL. CDR3 coding DNA: TGCGCCAGCAGCCAAGGGCTCTCGGTTTCAGGGGTTAATCAGCCCCAGCATTTT. Protein product: CASSQGLSVSGVNQPQHF.

V gene TRBV9 combines with J gene TRBJ2-1; D might be TRBD1 or TRBD2, each matching 6 bases. CDR3 length: 15 amino acids. Deletions cut 0 bases from V and 6 bases from J, with 13 bases between. Germline CDR1 reads SGDLS; CDR2 reads YYNGEE. The CDR3 region is CASSVGRGGGNEQFF. CDR3 sequence (DNA): TGTGCCAGCAGCGTAGGAAGAGGAGGGGGCAATGAGCAGTTCTTC.

About this clonotype: Its ends do not fully match the called genes, so a read error is possible. The chain is built from TRBV6-1 and TRBJ1-2; 7 positions match TRBD1. The CDR3 runs 16 residues. Germline loops: CDR1 MNHNS, CDR2 SASEGT. The CDR3 sequence: CTSTRQGAGMYYGYTF. CDR3 bases: TGTACCAGCACCCGACAGGGAGCGGGAATGTACTATGGCTACACCTTC.

V gene TRBV27 combines with J gene TRBJ2-7; 7 bases match TRBD2. The CDR3 is 16 amino acids. The junction had 11 bases not matched to a gene; V was cut back by 5 bases and J by 1 base. Germline V gives CDR1 MNHEY, CDR2 SMNVEV (reference sequence). The CDR3: CASSASGGLISYEQYF. The CDR3 DNA sequence: TGTGCCAGCAGTGCGTCCGGGGGGTTGATTTCCTACGAGCAGTACTTC.

The rearrangement uses TRBV10-3 and TRBJ2-6, with 7 bases that match TRBD1. Germline V gene data show CDR1 as ENHRY and CDR2 as SYGVKD. V trimming: 10 bases; J trimming: 2 bases; junction bases outside the gene matches: 5. The CDR3 is made up of 14 amino acids. The CDR3 reads CATLQGTGANVLTF. DNA for the CDR3: TGTGCCACGCTACAGGGGACTGGGGCCAACGTCCTGACTTTC.

V gene TRBV9 combines with J gene TRBJ2-1, with TRBD2 matching over 10 bases. Unmatched junction bases numbered 9, after V lost 4 bases and J lost 8 bases. The CDR3 is 15 amino acids. The germline V gene encodes CDR1 SGDLS and CDR2 YYNGEE. Here the CDR3 reads CASSLEGAGGDEQFF. CDR3 coding DNA: TGTGCCAGCAGCCTCGAGGGAGCGGGGGGGGATGAGCAGTTCTTC.

This clonotype showed up just a few times. The chain combines TRBV20-1 with TRBJ2-4; possibly TRBD1 or TRBD2 for D (5 bases each). CDR1 and CDR2 from the germline V gene are DFQATT and SNEGSKA (reference sequence). The CDR3 has 16 residues. V shed 3 bases and J shed 7 bases, with 22 bases lying between them. CDR3 residues: CSARNYLGTKANIQYF. Here the CDR3 DNA reads TGCAGTGCTAGGAATTACCTCGGGACGAAGGCGAACATTCAGTACTTC.

This clonotype has just a few counts. J is TRBJ2-1 and V is TRBV20-1; the D is unclear. Germline CDR1 is DFQATT and CDR2 is SNEGSKA (reference sequence). V dropped 6 bases and J dropped 2 bases, with 11 bases sitting between them. CDR3 length: 13 residues. CDR3 residues: CSARRQTYNEQFF. CDR3 nucleotides: TGCAGTGCCAGACGGCAGACCTACAATGAGCAGTTCTTC.